Here is one TCR beta chain with its context. As yet, its antigen is unknown. This record belongs to a study of yellow fever vaccine responses in identical twins. Between the trimmed V and J ends, which lost 5 bases and 3 bases, there was a span of 10 bases. Germline V gene lookup returns CDR1 SGHNT and CDR2 YENEEA. CDR3 length: 13 residues. Via MiXCR, TCRdb re-called the RT-PCR reads, giving one row per CDR3 protein. Here the sample spans roughly 2,200 distinct CDR3 sequences, about 81% being singletons. Broader study findings: Reportedly, the T cell response mounted by twins to vaccine seemed partly convergent, partly personalized.

This TCR was sampled from a young woman who received the yellow fever vaccine. The V gene is TRBV11-3, the J gene TRBJ1-1; D not certain. Sample: T cells from blood (PBMCs), unsorted or a sorted subset (not recorded which), taken before or after yellow fever vaccination (not recorded which). The CDR3 is CASSDLADTEAFF. The CDR3 bases are TGTGCCAGCAGCGACTTGGCGGACACTGAAGCTTTCTTT.